This T cell receptor (beta chain) was identified in a study of T cells in Graves' hyperthyroidism and ophthalmopathy. RNA transcripts provided the source from which TCR beta CDR3 regions were amplified. TCR CDR3 underwent first-round RT-PCR with the HTBI primer set. TCRdb independently ran MiXCR on the multiplex PCR reads; one entry per CDR3 protein. The table shows over 450,000 distinct CDR3 sequences, with approximately 15% occurring only once. Findings of the study overall: Ophthalmopathy was predicted by the model a median of about six months ahead of onset. By a 13 V-J model, ophthalmopathy was set apart from stable hyperthyroidism. Blood shared most expanded thyroid clonotypes above 0.001.

Germline-derived CDR1 and CDR2 are LNHNV and YYDKDF (reference sequence). The CDR3 sequence is 15 residues long. Trimming removed 0 bases at V and 3 bases at J, with 9 bases between. At least ten counts were recorded for this clonotype. What it binds is unknown. Stable hyperthyroidism: no ophthalmopathy progression over 18 months of follow-up. The rearrangement joins TRBV15 to TRBJ1-5; no definite D call. Material: blood. The source is a woman aged 18 to 35 with Graves' hyperthyroidism. The CDR3 here is CATSRDRKYNQPQHF. CDR3 DNA sequence: TGTGCCACCAGCAGAGATAGGAAGTACAATCAGCCCCAGCATTTT. The whole variable domain, filled in from reference TRBV15 and TRBJ1-5, reads DAMVIQNPRYQVTQFGKPVTLSCSQTLNHNVMYWYQQKSSQAPKLLFHYYDKDFNNEADTPDNFQSRRPNTSFCFLDIRSPGLGDTAMYLCATSRDRKYNQPQHFGDGTRLSIL.